The 23 T cell receptor beta chains presented below share a single source sample, sequenced in a study of T cells after yellow fever vaccination. TCRdb fed the 5' RACE reads into MiXCR, producing one record per CDR3 protein. The table lists approximately 550,000 distinct CDR3 sequences, less than 20% of them singletons. Specimen: PBMCs, collected 15 days after the yellow fever booster vaccination. These receptors were obtained from a man aged 30 to 45 who received the YFV17D yellow fever vaccine.

The rearrangement joins TRBV6-1 to TRBJ1-1; D is uncertain. Germline CDR1 and CDR2: MNHNS and SASEGT. This CDR3 is built from 13 residues. Trimming pared 3 bases from V and 0 bases from J, leaving 5 bases between. CDR3 region: CASSDSLNTEAFF. DNA for the CDR3: TGTGCCAGCAGTGATAGCTTGAACACTGAAGCTTTCTTT.

This clonotype was observed a handful of times. The rearrangement joins TRBV4-3 to TRBJ2-6, with TRBD2 matching over 12 bases. The CDR3 contains 18 residues. With V trimmed by 2 bases and J by 2 bases, 4 bases remained unmatched. Looked up from germline, CDR1 is LGHNA and CDR2 is YSLEER. The CDR3 region is CASSQRLAGVPGANVLTF. The CDR3 nucleotides read TGCGCCAGCAGCCAACGACTAGCGGGGGTTCCTGGGGCCAACGTCCTGACTTTC.

This clonotype showed up just a few times. V gene TRBV4-2 combines with J gene TRBJ2-7; 12 bases match TRBD1. This CDR3 is built from 17 residues. Germline V gene data show CDR1 as LGHNA and CDR2 as YNFKEQ. The J segment lost 4 bases and the V segment lost 0 bases, leaving 7 bases of the junction unmatched. CDR3 protein: CASSQDGGTGGRYEQYF. The CDR3 DNA reads TGTGCCAGCAGCCAAGATGGGGGGACAGGGGGCAGGTACGAGCAGTACTTC.

There are a few counts of this clonotype. The chain joins TRBV6-2 or TRBV6-3 to TRBJ2-2; 13 bases map to TRBD2. The CDR3 runs 18 residues. Germline trimming cut 5 bases from V and 4 bases from J; bases unmatched to any gene: 10. CDR1 and CDR2 (germline): MNHEY, SVGEGT. This CDR3 reads CASSQTTSGRLTTGELFF. The DNA for the CDR3 is TGTGCCAGCAGTCAAACGACTAGCGGGAGGTTAACCACCGGGGAGCTGTTTTTT.

The rearrangement uses TRBV5-1 and TRBJ2-1; 12 nucleotides align to TRBD2. V shed 0 bases and J 8 bases; nucleotides not matched to a gene: 3. This CDR3 comprises 15 residues. Germline V gene data show CDR1 as SGHRS and CDR2 as YFSETQ. The DNA of the CDR3 is TGCGCCAGCAGCTTGGGGACTAGCGGGACAGATGAGCAGTTCTTC. It yields the protein CASSLGTSGTDEQFF.

The sample holds a few counts of this clonotype. Because the CDR3 is missing its conserved closing phenylalanine or tryptophan, this is likely a read error. The limits of the CDR3 on the DNA are not certain, so only TCRdb's listed CDR3 is given. The chain couples TRBV21-1 to TRBJ2-7; the D call in the table, TRBD2, was not verified against the DNA. TRBV21-1 is an annotated pseudogene. The CDR3 length equals 9 residues, ends included. This CDR3 reads CASSKERPG.

V and J are TRBV5-6 and TRBJ2-1, with 16 bases identical to TRBD2. Trimming at V came to 7 bases and at J to 4 bases, leaving 14 bases not matched to a gene. CDR3 length equals 19 residues. Germline-derived CDR1 and CDR2 are SGHDT and YYEEEE. The CDR3 is CASASGGTSGRAPYNEQFF. CDR3 coding DNA: TGTGCCAGCGCCTCTGGGGGGACTAGCGGGAGGGCCCCTTACAATGAGCAGTTCTTC.

This clonotype has a count of ten or more. The chain carries TRBV7-2 and TRBJ2-1; the D is unclear. V lost 5 bases and J lost 8, with 7 bases in between. This CDR3 has 11 residues. CDR1 is SGHTA, CDR2 FQGNSA, per germline. This CDR3 reads CASSPAYEQFF. Here the CDR3 DNA reads TGTGCCAGCAGCCCAGCTTATGAGCAGTTCTTC.

V gene TRBV30 combines with J gene TRBJ1-2; unclear D gene. Germline-derived CDR1 and CDR2 are GTSNPN and SVGIG (reference sequence). This CDR3 has 14 residues. Trimming pared 0 bases from V and 8 bases from J, leaving 16 bases between. CDR3 sequence (DNA): TGTGCCTGGAGTGTACCGGGAGGGCCCGGGGGCTACACCTTC. As protein: CAWSVPGGPGGYTF.

The rearrangement uses TRBV20-1 and TRBJ1-5; D not resolved. This CDR3 spans 13 amino acids. Germline V gene data show CDR1 as DFQATT and CDR2 as SNEGSKA (reference sequence). V shed 0 bases and J shed 5 bases, with 8 bases lying between them. The CDR3 reads CSAREQSHQPQHF. CDR3 sequence (DNA): TGCAGTGCTAGAGAGCAGTCACATCAGCCCCAGCATTTT.

The chain combines TRBV25-1 with TRBJ2-5; perhaps TRBD2 as D (6 bases). V was trimmed by 1 base and J by 4 bases, leaving 13 bases between them. The germline V gene has CDR1 MGHDK and CDR2 SYGVNS. The CDR3 spans 15 residues. CDR3 bases: TGTGCCAGCAGTGAATTGGGCGGGAAGGGAGAGACCCAGTACTTC. It is translated as CASSELGGKGETQYF.

This clonotype was found a few times. The chain joins TRBV12-3 or TRBV12-4 to TRBJ2-4, with D perhaps matching TRBD2 (5 bases). Trimming stripped 3 bases from V and 0 bases from J, with 6 bases between. The CDR3 has 14 amino acids. The CDR3 DNA is TGTGCCAGCAGTTTTGCGGGAGCCAAAAACATTCAGTACTTC. Translating it yields CASSFAGAKNIQYF.

This clonotype was counted between two and nine times. V is TRBV5-1 and J is TRBJ2-2; D is perhaps TRBD1 (6 bases). The CDR3 is 15 residues long. The V end lost 2 bases, the J end lost 6 bases, and 14 bases lay between the germline ends. The germline CDR1 and CDR2 sequences are SGHRS and YFSETQ. As DNA, the CDR3 is TGCGCCAGCAGCTTCTCCGGGACAAAAGCCGGGGAGCTGTTTTTT. Translated, it gives CASSFSGTKAGELFF.

In its sample, this clonotype was seen a few times. The chain uses TRBV19 and TRBJ2-7; D may match TRBD1 or TRBD2 (5 bases each). Germline CDR1 LNHDA, CDR2 SQIVND (reference sequence). There are 14 residues in the CDR3. V lost 3 bases and J lost 7, with 16 bases in between. The DNA of the CDR3 is TGTGCCAGTAGTATTGGGGGTTCTGTGGGGGAGCAGTACTTC. This codes for CASSIGGSVGEQYF.

There are many counts of this clonotype. At one end the junction does not follow the germline gene, possibly because of a read error. This rearrangement joins TRBV5-1 to TRBJ2-2; no firm D call. CDR1 and CDR2 from the germline V gene are SGHRS and YFSETQ. The CDR3 length is 13 residues. The CDR3 loop is CASSLGLTGELFF. In nucleotides, the CDR3 is TGTGCCAGCAGTTTAGGGCTCACCGGGGAGCTGTTTTTT.

Only a few counts were recorded for this clonotype. This sequence joins TRBV9 and TRBJ2-2; TRBD2 is a possible D gene (6 bases). The CDR3 totals 16 residues. Germline lookup yields CDR1 SGDLS and CDR2 YYNGEE. V lost 1 base and J lost 3, with 13 bases in between. In nucleotides, the CDR3 is TGTGCCAGCAGCGTAAGGAACGGGAGAGACACCGGGGAGCTGTTTTTT. It codes for CASSVRNGRDTGELFF.

This clonotype was counted many times. The rearrangement joins TRBV29-1 to TRBJ1-1; no definite D call. Germline-derived CDR1 and CDR2 are SQVTM and ANQGSEA. The CDR3 has 13 residues. V lost 3 bases, J lost 4 bases, and 12 bases lay in between. DNA for the CDR3: TGCAGCGTTGATAGGGAGGGATTCACTGAAGCTTTCTTT. It specifies CSVDREGFTEAFF.

This clonotype was observed a handful of times. The chain combines TRBV13 with TRBJ2-5; no definite D call. V lost 3 bases and J lost 4, with 12 bases in between. Per germline, CDR1 PRHDT and CDR2 FYEKMQ (reference sequence). The CDR3 is 14 amino acids. In DNA, the CDR3 is TGTGCCAGCAGCTTCCTCGAGGTGGGAGAGACCCAGTACTTC. Amino acid sequence: CASSFLEVGETQYF.

This clonotype was picked up a small number of times. The chain carries TRBV15 and TRBJ2-2; D gene uncertain. The ends were cut back, 1 base at V and 5 bases at J, with 8 bases in the middle. The germline V gene has CDR1 LNHNV and CDR2 YYDKDF (reference sequence). The CDR3 contains 14 residues. The CDR3 loop is CATSRGYGTGELFF. Here the CDR3 DNA reads TGTGCCACCAGCAGAGGATACGGGACCGGGGAGCTGTTTTTT. The full variable domain, rest sourced from reference TRBV15 and TRBJ2-2, is DAMVIQNPRYQVTQFGKPVTLSCSQTLNHNVMYWYQQKSSQAPKLLFHYYDKDFNNEADTPDNFQSRRPNTSFCFLDIRSPGLGDTAMYLCATSRGYGTGELFFGEGSRLTVL.

This sequence joins TRBV7-2 and TRBJ1-5; D gene unclear. CDR1 is SGHTA, CDR2 FQGNSA, per germline. Trimming removed 5 bases from V and 2 bases from J, with 10 bases in between. The CDR3 runs 14 residues. In DNA, the CDR3 is TGTGCCAGCAGCACCCCGGAGGGCAATCAGCCCCAGCATTTT. As protein: CASSTPEGNQPQHF.

CDR3 amino acids: CASGTGLGNEQFF. The DNA for the CDR3 is TGCGCCAGTGGGACAGGGCTGGGCAATGAGCAGTTCTTC. The chain couples TRBV5-1 to TRBJ2-1; 9 nucleotides agree with TRBD1. The CDR3 is 13 amino acids. Germline V CDR1 and CDR2: SGHRS, YFSETQ. Trimming at V came to 8 bases and at J to 6 bases, leaving 6 bases not matched to a gene.

The genes are TRBV29-1 and TRBJ2-1; D gene uncertain. From germline, CDR1 is SQVTM and CDR2 ANQGSEA. Trimming removed 4 bases from V and 7 bases from J, with 14 bases in between. The CDR3 has 13 residues. The CDR3 region is CSVGNPGSNEQFF. DNA for the CDR3: TGCAGCGTTGGAAACCCAGGTTCAAATGAGCAGTTCTTC.

This chain links TRBV9 with TRBJ2-1; tentatively, D is TRBD1 (5 bases). The V end was cut by 1 base, the J end by 5 bases, with 7 bases between. This CDR3 has 13 residues. Germline V gene data show CDR1 as SGDLS and CDR2 as YYNGEE. The CDR3 loop is CASSVPGNNEQFF. Here the CDR3 DNA reads TGTGCCAGCAGCGTACCAGGGAACAATGAGCAGTTCTTC.